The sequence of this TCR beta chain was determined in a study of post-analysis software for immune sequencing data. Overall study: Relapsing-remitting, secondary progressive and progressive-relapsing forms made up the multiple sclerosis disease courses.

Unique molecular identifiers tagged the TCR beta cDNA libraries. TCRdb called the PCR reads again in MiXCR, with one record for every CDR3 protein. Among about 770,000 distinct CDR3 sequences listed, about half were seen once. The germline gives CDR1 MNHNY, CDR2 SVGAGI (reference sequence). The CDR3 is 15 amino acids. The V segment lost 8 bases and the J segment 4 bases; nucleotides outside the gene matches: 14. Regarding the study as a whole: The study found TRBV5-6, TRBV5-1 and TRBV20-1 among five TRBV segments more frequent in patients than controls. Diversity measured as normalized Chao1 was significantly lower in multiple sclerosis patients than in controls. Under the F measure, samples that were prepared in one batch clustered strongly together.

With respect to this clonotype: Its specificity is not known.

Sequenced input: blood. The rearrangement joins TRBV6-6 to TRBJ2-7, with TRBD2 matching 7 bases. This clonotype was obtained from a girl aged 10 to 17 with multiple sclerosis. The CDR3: CASPRAGRGSYEQYF. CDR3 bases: TGTGCCAGCCCAAGAGCGGGAAGAGGGTCTTACGAGCAGTACTTC.